Each of the 16 T cell receptor beta chains below was sequenced from the same sample in a study of blood T cell repertoires in COVID-19. Method: immunoSEQ multiplex PCR; TCRdb's copy keeps in-frame clones and lacks some. The sample lists approximately 400,000 clones, around 87% seen once, with about 1.5% in the top ten. Material: PBMCs or T cells enriched from blood (not recorded which). The receptor set was obtained from a man aged 30-40 years who had recovered from COVID-19.

This chain joins TRBV5-1 and TRBJ1-2, with TRBD1 identical over 8 bases. Germline CDR1 SGHRS, CDR2 YFSETQ. The length of the CDR3 is 12 residues. With V trimmed by 6 bases and J by 6 bases, 4 bases remained unmatched. The CDR3 loop is CASTQGADGYTF. The CDR3 bases are TGCGCCAGCACCCAGGGGGCTGATGGCTACACCTTC.

The V gene is TRBV15, the J gene TRBJ1-1; no clear D. The germline CDR1 and CDR2 sequences are LNHNV and YYDKDF (reference sequence). Trimming stripped 10 bases from V and 1 base from J, with 13 bases between. The CDR3 is 13 residues long. CDR3: CAILRERNTEAFF. CDR3 coding DNA: TGTGCCATCCTCCGGGAGAGGAACACTGAAGCTTTCTTT.

This chain uses TRBV7-9 with TRBJ2-3, with 14 bases that match TRBD2. CDR1 and CDR2 (germline): SEHNR, FQNEAQ (reference sequence). Losses at the gene ends were 5 bases for V and 3 bases for J; bases not matched to a gene: 1. This CDR3 comprises 15 residues. In nucleotides, the CDR3 is TGTGCCAGCAGCGGGACTAGCGGGGGAACAGATACGCAGTATTTT. Its protein is CASSGTSGGTDTQYF.

This chain uses TRBV2 with TRBJ2-7, with 7 bases identical to TRBD1. The J segment lost 2 bases and the V segment lost 11 bases, leaving 9 bases of the junction unmatched. CDR1 and CDR2 (germline): SNHLY, FYNNEI. The CDR3 sequence is 13 residues long. Written as DNA, the CDR3 is TGTGCCGGGGCCGGGGACAGAGCCTACGAGCAGTACTTC. It translates to CAGAGDRAYEQYF.

V gene TRBV2 combines with J gene TRBJ2-1; D perhaps matches TRBD1 (5 bases). CDR1 SNHLY and CDR2 FYNNEI come from the germline V gene. Trimming left V 7 bases short and J 8 bases short, with 18 bases between. This CDR3 spans 14 amino acids. The CDR3 sequence: CASNRQLGVDEQFF. For the CDR3, the DNA is TGTGCCAGCAATCGACAGCTGGGTGTCGATGAGCAGTTCTTC. Looking up the rest from reference TRBV2 and TRBJ2-1 gives the full variable domain: EPEVTQTPSHQVTQMGQEVILRCVPISNHLYFYWYRQILGQKVEFLVSFYNNEISEKSEIFDDQFSVERPDGSNFTLKIRSTKLEDSAMYFCASNRQLGVDEQFFGPGTRLTVL.

The V call is TRBV11-1, the J call TRBJ1-6; no firm D call. Per the germline V gene, CDR1 is SGHAT and CDR2 is FQDESV (reference sequence). V lost 5 bases, J lost 9 bases, and 14 bases lay in between. This CDR3 has 14 residues. The chain's CDR3 is CASSPTGGGSPLHF. For the CDR3, the DNA is TGTGCCAGCAGCCCGACCGGCGGAGGTTCACCCCTCCACTTT.

Remarks on this clone: Other DNA variants within this sample encode the same CDR3. DNA for the CDR3: TGTGCCAGCAGCCTGGACAGGGGGTCCTACAATGAGCAGTTCTTC. The encoded protein is CASSLDRGSYNEQFF. The gene calls are TRBV7-3 and TRBJ2-1, with 10 bases fitting TRBD1. This CDR3 region has 15 residues. V gave up 5 bases and J gave up 1 base; unmatched junction bases: 2. Germline CDR1 SGHTA, CDR2 FQGTGA.

V is TRBV9 and J is TRBJ2-3; 11 nucleotides align to TRBD2. This CDR3 has 16 amino acids. CDR1 and CDR2 from the germline V gene are SGDLS and YYNGEE. Trimming removed 3 bases from V and 2 bases from J; junction bases left unmatched: 5. The CDR3 DNA follows: TGTGCCAGCAGCGCCTCGACTAGCGGGGTCACAGATACGCAGTATTTT. Its translation is CASSASTSGVTDTQYF.

The chain has TRBV6-5 and TRBJ1-1; weak D call: TRBD1 (6 bases). The CDR3 totals 15 residues. Germline CDR1 reads MNHEY; CDR2 reads SVGAGI. Trimming removed 0 bases from V and 4 bases from J, with 12 bases in between. The CDR3 here is CASSYSWTAPTEAFF. The CDR3 DNA follows: TGTGCCAGCAGTTACTCCTGGACAGCTCCCACTGAAGCTTTCTTT.

This chain uses TRBV5-1 with TRBJ1-2; D is ambiguous. This CDR3 contains 14 residues. Germline lookup yields CDR1 SGHRS and CDR2 YFSETQ. V dropped 4 bases and J dropped 7 bases, with 17 bases sitting between them. In DNA form, the CDR3 reads TGCGCCAGCAGCGATCTAAAGGGCGCGGGTGGCTACACCTTC. This translates into CASSDLKGAGGYTF.

This chain connects TRBV12-5 to TRBJ1-6; the D is unclear. The length of the CDR3 is 12 residues. The germline V and J ends were trimmed by 6 bases and 5 bases, with 5 bases remaining between them. Germline V gene data show CDR1 as LGHNT and CDR2 as FRNRAP. CDR3 loop: CASGLDNSPLHF. The CDR3 DNA reads TGTGCTAGTGGCCTCGATAATTCACCCCTCCACTTT. Full variable domain (remainder filled in from reference TRBV12-5 and TRBJ1-6): DARVTQTPRHKVTEMGQEVTMRCQPILGHNTVFWYRQTMMQGLELLAYFRNRAPLDDSGMPKDRFSAEMPDATLATLKIQPSEPRDSAVYFCASGLDNSPLHFGNGTRLTVT.

This clone appeared a few times. The V gene is TRBV6-2 or TRBV6-3, the J gene TRBJ1-5, with 12 bases fitting TRBD1. The germline gives CDR1 MNHEY, CDR2 SVGEGT. The CDR3 is 15 residues long. V was clipped by 2 bases and J by 6 bases; unmatched bases: 2. In DNA form, the CDR3 reads TGTGCCAGCAGTTACGGGACAGGGGGCGGTCAGCCCCAGCATTTT. Translated, it gives CASSYGTGGGQPQHF.

This chain uses TRBV29-1 with TRBJ1-2, with D possibly matching TRBD1 (6 bases). Germline lookup yields CDR1 SQVTM and CDR2 ANQGSEA. V gave up 7 bases and J gave up 6 bases, with 21 bases separating them. The CDR3 is 14 residues long. CDR3 bases: TGCAGCGCGGGGTCAGGGGCGCACGGAAATGGCTACACCTTC. Amino acids: CSAGSGAHGNGYTF.

The chain couples TRBV9 to TRBJ2-2, with a possible D match to TRBD1 (5 bases). V was clipped by 4 bases and J by 4 bases, with 14 bases between them. The CDR3 extends over 15 amino acids. Looked up from germline, CDR1 is SGDLS and CDR2 is YYNGEE. The CDR3 DNA reads as TGTGCCAGCAGCTCCCGACGGACACCCACCGGGGAGCTGTTTTTT. Protein sequence: CASSSRRTPTGELFF. Looking up the rest from reference TRBV9 and TRBJ2-2 gives the full variable domain: DSGVTQTPKHLITATGQRVTLRCSPRSGDLSVYWYQQSLDQGLQFLIQYYNGEERAKGNILERFSAQQFPDLHSELNLSSLELGDSALYFCASSSRRTPTGELFFGEGSRLTVL.

This clone showed up just once. This chain joins TRBV30 and TRBJ2-7; TRBD1 matches at 12 bases. Germline CDR1 reads GTSNPN; CDR2 reads SVGIG (reference sequence). The junction had 2 bases not matched to a gene; V was cut back by 5 bases and J by 0 bases. The CDR3 length is 14 residues. This CDR3 is CAWGTGGASYEQYF. CDR3 nucleotide sequence: TGTGCCTGGGGGACAGGGGGCGCCTCCTACGAGCAGTACTTC.

This clone was detected once. The chain joins TRBV11-2 to TRBJ2-7; 8 bases line up with TRBD2. This CDR3 is 14 amino acids long. V lost 5 bases to trimming and J lost 2 bases; unmatched junction nucleotides: 5. Germline V gene data show CDR1 as SGHAT and CDR2 as FQNNGV. CDR3 nucleotide sequence: TGTGCCAGCAGCACCTCGGGGGGGACCTACGAGCAGTACTTC. Its protein product is CASSTSGGTYEQYF.